The present T cell receptor beta chain was sequenced within a study of OX40 agonist ivuxolimab in advanced cancers. The V and J ends lost 2 bases and 15 bases, in that order; junction bases with no gene match: 9. The CDR3 totals 14 residues. CDR1 and CDR2 (germline): GTSNPN, SVGIG (reference sequence). Broader study findings: In the 0.1-3.0 mg/kg groups, partial responders showed among the lowest expansion. CD4+ and CD8+ blood T cells expanded clonally by week 6 at 0.1 to 3.0 mg/kg.

The table came from immunoSEQ multiplex PCR; TCRdb's copy has only in-frame clones and leaves some out. The sample contains roughly 75,000 clones, 80% to 90% of which appear only once. This clone was seen once. The antigen remains undetermined. At cycle 4 day 1, cycle 7 day 1, and baseline, blood was sampled. This TCR was sampled from an adult with an advanced solid tumor such as melanoma, head and neck, liver or kidney cancer. V gene TRBV30 combines with J gene TRBJ2-1, with 14 bases aligning to TRBD2. The source was CD4+ or CD8+ T cells sorted from blood, collected in a trial of the OX40 agonist ivuxolimab. The CDR3, as DNA: TGTGCCTGGAGTCCCGAACCGACTAGCGGGAGGGCGTTCTTC. Protein sequence: CAWSPEPTSGRAFF. Full variable domain (remainder filled in from reference TRBV30 and TRBJ2-1): SQTIHQWPATLVQPVGSPLSLECTVEGTSNPNLYWYRQAAGRGLQLLFYSVGIGQISSEVPQNLSASRPQDRQFILSSKKLLLSDSGFYLCAWSPEPTSGRAFFGPGTRLTVL.